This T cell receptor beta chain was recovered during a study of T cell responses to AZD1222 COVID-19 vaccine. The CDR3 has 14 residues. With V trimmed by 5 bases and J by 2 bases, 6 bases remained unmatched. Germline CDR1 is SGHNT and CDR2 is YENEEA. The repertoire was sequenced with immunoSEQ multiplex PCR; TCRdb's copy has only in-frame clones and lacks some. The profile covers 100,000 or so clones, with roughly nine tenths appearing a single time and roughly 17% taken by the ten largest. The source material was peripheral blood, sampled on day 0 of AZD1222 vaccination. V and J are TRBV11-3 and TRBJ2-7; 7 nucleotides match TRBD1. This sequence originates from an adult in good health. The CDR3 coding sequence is TGTGCCAGCAGCAGAGGGACAGCTGCCTACGAGCAGTACTTC. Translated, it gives CASSRGTAAYEQYF. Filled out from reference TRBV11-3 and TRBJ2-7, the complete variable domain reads EAGVVQSPRYKIIEKKQPVAFWCNPISGHNTLYWYLQNLGQGPELLIRYENEEAVDDSQLPKDRFSAERLKGVDSTLKIQPAELGDSAVYLCASSRGTAAYEQYFGPGTRLTVT.